Presented here are 22 T cell receptor beta chains from one specimen sequenced in a study of metastatic and nonmetastatic thyroid tumors. TCRdb reanalyzed the PCR reads with MiXCR. The top ten clones hold about 19% of a sample with about 12,000 clones, around a quarter of them seen once. Nobody among the patients had been given any treatment before thyroid surgery. The sample taken for sequencing was tumor tissue. The receptors shown here come from a female donor with papillary thyroid cancer or a benign thyroid nodule (not recorded which). Some clones in this sample may be carry-over from other donors' samples.

This clone was counted ten times or more. The rearrangement links TRBV6-1 to TRBJ1-1; D gene unclear. CDR3 length: 15 residues. Trimming removed 1 base at V and 4 bases at J, with 13 bases between. Germline CDR1 and CDR2: MNHNS and SASEGT. The CDR3 spells CASSEGIGSSTEAFF. The CDR3 DNA sequence: TGTGCCAGCAGTGAAGGTATTGGGTCAAGCACTGAAGCTTTCTTT.

This clone qualifies as medium-sized. The chain uses TRBV5-1 and TRBJ2-7; 8 nucleotides line up with TRBD1. V was pared by 1 base and J by 2 bases, with 5 bases of the junction left unmatched. CDR1 SGHRS and CDR2 YFSETQ come from the germline V gene. There are 15 residues in the CDR3. The CDR3 DNA reads as TGCGCCAGCAGCTTGTCACAGGGGGGCACCTACGAGCAGTACTTC. Translating gives CASSLSQGGTYEQYF.

The chain carries TRBV20-1 and TRBJ1-5, with TRBD1 identical over 7 bases. The CDR3 runs to 13 residues. Germline loops: CDR1 DFQATT, CDR2 SNEGSKA (reference sequence). Trimming at V came to 5 bases and at J to 1 base, leaving 2 bases not matched to a gene. The CDR3 spells CSASQGSNQPQHF. CDR3 nucleotide sequence: TGCAGTGCTTCACAGGGGAGCAATCAGCCCCAGCATTTT.

The chain couples TRBV30 to TRBJ2-7; 13 bases align to TRBD2. The germline gives CDR1 GTSNPN, CDR2 SVGIG (reference sequence). V was clipped by 4 bases and J by 7 bases; unmatched bases: 7. The CDR3 contains 14 residues. The CDR3 here is CAWTGLAGAGEQYF. For the CDR3, the DNA is TGTGCCTGGACCGGACTAGCGGGAGCTGGGGAGCAGTACTTC. Full variable domain (missing parts from reference TRBV30 and TRBJ2-7): SQTIHQWPATLVQPVGSPLSLECTVEGTSNPNLYWYRQAAGRGLQLLFYSVGIGQISSEVPQNLSASRPQDRQFILSSKKLLLSDSGFYLCAWTGLAGAGEQYFGPGTRLTVT.

This clone was seen more than once but under ten times. Being one base from a much bigger clone, this may be a read error. The chain recombines TRBV12-3 or TRBV12-4 with TRBJ2-1; TRBD2 aligns across 14 bases. CDR3 length equals 14 residues. The V segment lost 4 bases and the J segment 15 bases; nucleotides outside the gene matches: 8. The CDR3 protein is CASSSGLAGGPWFF. The CDR3 DNA reads as TGTGCCAGCAGTTCCGGACTAGCGGGAGGCCCTTGGTTCTTC.

This clone was found once. V and J are TRBV11-3 and TRBJ1-1; D is unclear. Looked up from germline, CDR1 is SGHNT and CDR2 is YENEEA. V shed 7 bases and J shed 5 bases, with 20 bases lying between them. The CDR3 totals 15 residues. The CDR3 bases are TGTGCCAGCATACTACCGTCAGGCCGAGGAACTGAAGCTTTCTTT. The encoded protein is CASILPSGRGTEAFF.

The chain uses TRBV6-5 and TRBJ2-7; D ambiguous. Germline V gives CDR1 MNHEY, CDR2 SVGAGI. Trimming took off 2 bases at V and 3 bases at J, with 8 bases between the two ends. The CDR3 loop spans 13 amino acids. The CDR3 protein is CASSYGLSYEQYF. In DNA form, the CDR3 reads TGTGCCAGCAGTTACGGGCTCAGCTACGAGCAGTACTTC.

The chain uses TRBV6-1 and TRBJ2-6, with 9 positions matching TRBD2. Germline assignment: CDR1 MNHNS and CDR2 SASEGT. V gave up 7 bases and J gave up 5 bases; unmatched junction bases: 12. This CDR3 contains 17 residues. CDR3 protein: CASTMGAGGPRANVLTF. Here the CDR3 DNA reads TGTGCCAGCACCATGGGGGCGGGGGGGCCCCGGGCCAACGTCCTGACTTTC.

This clone is medium-sized in the sample. Other DNA sequences of this sample code for an identical CDR3. The J gene is TRBJ1-5, the V gene TRBV20-1; D perhaps matches TRBD1 (6 bases). Germline assignment: CDR1 DFQATT and CDR2 SNEGSKA (reference sequence). With 3 bases removed from V and 3 bases from J, the gap between germline ends came to 15 bases. CDR3 length equals 15 residues. The CDR3 region has the DNA TGCAGTGCTAGCGCAGGCACAGGGTCCAATCAGCCCCAGCATTTT. Amino acids: CSASAGTGSNQPQHF.

The chain carries TRBV20-1 and TRBJ1-2; the match to TRBD1 covers 7 bases. J lost 7 bases, V lost 3 bases, and 11 bases had no gene match. Germline V lookup: CDR1 DFQATT, CDR2 SNEGSKA (reference sequence). The CDR3 has 14 amino acids. The CDR3 bases are TGCAGTGCTAGTCCAATACAGGGGAGGTGTGGCTACACCTTC. Its translation: CSASPIQGRCGYTF.

The gene calls are TRBV5-1 and TRBJ2-7; weak D call: TRBD2 (5 bases). This CDR3 contains 15 residues. Germline V CDR1 and CDR2: SGHRS, YFSETQ. The V end was cut by 2 bases, the J end by 7 bases, with 19 bases between. In DNA, the CDR3 is TGCGCCAGCAGCTTAGGCGGCGGGTGGCGTGAGGAGCAGTACTTC. Protein: CASSLGGGWREEQYF.

V usage is TRBV6-5 and J usage is TRBJ2-7; D tentatively reads TRBD1 or TRBD2 (6 bases each). The germline CDR1 and CDR2 sequences are MNHEY and SVGAGI. The CDR3 is 14 residues long. Trimming took 0 bases from V and 6 from J, leaving 12 bases between them. The CDR3 region is CASSYSSGAGEQYF. CDR3 nucleotides: TGTGCCAGCAGTTACTCATCGGGGGCGGGCGAGCAGTACTTC.

This clone ranks as medium-sized (0.01 to 0.1%). V usage is TRBV6-1 and J usage is TRBJ1-2, with D perhaps matching TRBD1 (5 bases). In germline, CDR1 is MNHNS, CDR2 SASEGT. The CDR3 contains 15 residues. Trimming pared 4 bases from V and 3 bases from J, leaving 15 bases between. This CDR3 is CASSGFRAGDYGYTF. CDR3 bases: TGTGCCAGCAGTGGATTCAGGGCGGGGGACTATGGCTACACCTTC.

This clone was counted only a few times. This CDR3 is also generated by other DNA sequences in the sample. V and J are TRBV27 and TRBJ2-1; D is unresolved. This CDR3 region has 11 residues. Looked up from germline, CDR1 is MNHEY and CDR2 is SMNVEV (reference sequence). Trimming shortened V by 6 bases and J by 4 bases, and 4 bases separated the two germline ends. This CDR3 is CASRGYNEQFF. The CDR3, as DNA: TGTGCCAGCAGAGGATACAATGAGCAGTTCTTC.

For this clone: The germline gene is not matched at one end of the junction; a read error may be the cause. J is TRBJ2-3 and V is TRBV15; D gene unclear. The CDR3 has 15 amino acids. CDR1 is LNHNV, CDR2 YYDKDF, per germline (reference sequence). CDR3 in amino acids: CATSRDKVTADTQYF. CDR3 bases: TGTGCCACCAGCAGAGATAAGGTGACTGCAGATACTCAGTATTTT.

The table lists this clone with many counts. Just one base apart from a much larger clone, this may be a read error. The sample carries other DNA sequences with the same CDR3. The J gene is TRBJ1-2, the V gene TRBV6-1; D may be TRBD1 (5 bases). CDR3 length: 13 amino acids. Trimming pared 8 bases from V and 8 bases from J, leaving 18 bases between. Germline CDR1 MNHNS, CDR2 SASEGT. The CDR3: CASAQGDFYGYTF. CDR3 in DNA: TGTGCCAGCGCCCAAGGGGATTTTTACGGCTACACCTTC.

The sample holds many counts of this clone. The V call is TRBV7-8, the J call TRBJ2-7; D not resolved. In germline, CDR1 is SGHVS, CDR2 FQNEAQ. CDR3 length: 13 amino acids. V was shortened by 3 bases and J by 3 bases, with 9 bases between the two germline ends. CDR3 in DNA: TGTGCCAGCAGCTTTCAGGTCGACTACGAGCAGTACGTC. Protein product: CASSFQVDYEQYV.

The chain combines TRBV12-3 or TRBV12-4 with TRBJ2-7, with 11 bases matching TRBD2. This CDR3 is built from 15 residues. V shed 4 bases, J shed 2 bases, and the junction held 4 bases outside the gene matches. The CDR3 DNA reads as TGTGCCAGCAGTTCCCCGACTAGCGGGACCTACGAGCAGTACTTC. Protein product: CASSSPTSGTYEQYF.

This clone was picked up a small number of times. This chain uses TRBV6-1 with TRBJ1-5; no clear D. Germline V gene sequence: CDR1 MNHNS, CDR2 SASEGT. Trimming took 2 bases from V and 1 from J, leaving 12 bases between them. CDR3 length equals 16 residues. CDR3 loop: CASSEWVFRSNQPQHF. DNA of the CDR3: TGTGCCAGCAGTGAATGGGTGTTCCGCAGCAATCAGCCCCAGCATTTT.

By share, this clone counts as medium-sized. The rearrangement links TRBV5-1 to TRBJ2-7, with D unresolved. Germline lookup yields CDR1 SGHRS and CDR2 YFSETQ. The CDR3 totals 14 residues. V shed 1 base and J shed 6 bases, with 14 bases lying between them. The CDR3 coding sequence is TGCGCCAGCAGCTTGAAAATGGCCGGCGGCGAGCAGTACTTC. Its protein product is CASSLKMAGGEQYF.

By share of the sample, this clone is medium-sized (0.01 to 0.1%). The chain links TRBV5-5 to TRBJ1-2; D perhaps matches TRBD1 (5 bases). The V end lost 0 bases, the J end lost 7 bases, and 10 bases lay between the germline ends. CDR1 is SGHKS and CDR2 is YYEKEE in the germline V gene (reference sequence). This CDR3 contains 13 residues. CDR3 sequence (DNA): TGTGCCAGCAGCTTGGTGGGGGGATCTGGCTACACCTTC. Translating gives CASSLVGGSGYTF.

The table lists this clone with a count of one. The genes are TRBV30 and TRBJ1-2, with TRBD1 matching 10 bases. CDR3 length: 13 residues. V lost 5 bases, J lost 6 bases, and 6 bases stayed unmatched. Germline CDR1 and CDR2: GTSNPN and SVGIG (reference sequence). Here the CDR3 reads CAWVTGTGDGYTF. DNA for the CDR3: TGTGCCTGGGTCACCGGGACAGGGGATGGCTACACCTTC.